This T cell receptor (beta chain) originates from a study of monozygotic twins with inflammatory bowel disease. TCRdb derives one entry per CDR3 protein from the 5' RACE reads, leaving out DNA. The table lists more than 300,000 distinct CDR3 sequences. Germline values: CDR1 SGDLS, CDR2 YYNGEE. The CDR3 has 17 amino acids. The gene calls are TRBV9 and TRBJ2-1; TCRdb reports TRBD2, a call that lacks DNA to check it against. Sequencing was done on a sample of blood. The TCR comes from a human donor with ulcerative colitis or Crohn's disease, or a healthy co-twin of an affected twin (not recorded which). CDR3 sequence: CASSVMGLAGSYNEQFF.